The 14 T cell receptor beta chains below come from one sample, sequenced in a study of cytomegalovirus exposure and HLA in healthy donors. The PCR employed 60 Vbeta primers together with 13 Jbeta primers. TCRdb keeps only in-frame clones here, not all; method: immunoSEQ multiplex PCR. The profile shows around 99,000 clones, about 86% of them singletons. The sequenced sample was PBMCs. All receptors come from a woman under 40 in good health and CMV-seronegative.

This chain joins TRBV4-2 and TRBJ2-3; 11 nucleotides agree with TRBD2. The trim removed 1 base at V and 1 base at J, leaving 1 base unmatched. The germline V gene encodes CDR1 LGHNA and CDR2 YNFKEQ. There are 16 residues in the CDR3. CDR3: CASSQVTSGGTDTQYF. The CDR3 nucleotides read TGTGCCAGCAGCCAAGTGACTAGCGGGGGCACAGATACGCAGTATTTT.

This chain uses TRBV19 with TRBJ1-5; TRBD1 is a possible D gene (5 bases). V lost 5 bases and J lost 4, with 15 bases in between. The CDR3 is 15 residues long. The V gene's germline CDR1 is LNHDA and CDR2 SQIVND (reference sequence). DNA of the CDR3: TGTGCCAGTAGTCCCCCTCGGGGGAGGAATCAGCCCCAGCATTTT. Protein product: CASSPPRGRNQPQHF.

The rearrangement uses TRBV5-1 and TRBJ1-5, with D tentatively TRBD1 (6 bases). Trimming cost V 3 bases and J 8 bases, with 12 bases left between them. The V gene's germline CDR1 is SGHRS and CDR2 YFSETQ. This CDR3 comprises 13 residues. The CDR3 DNA sequence: TGCGCCAGCAGCTCGGTACAGGGAGAGCCCCAGCATTTT. Protein product: CASSSVQGEPQHF.

The rearrangement joins TRBV19 to TRBJ1-1, with D possibly matching TRBD1 (5 bases). Germline values: CDR1 LNHDA, CDR2 SQIVND (reference sequence). The CDR3 extends over 14 amino acids. The V gene lost 2 bases and the J gene lost 4 bases, with 11 bases spanning the gap. The CDR3 is CASSIKWGGTEAFF. For the CDR3, the DNA is TGTGCCAGTAGTATAAAATGGGGCGGCACTGAAGCTTTCTTT.

V usage is TRBV5-1 and J usage is TRBJ1-4, with TRBD1 as a possible D gene (5 bases). This CDR3 spans 16 amino acids. The V end lost 0 bases, the J end lost 0 bases, and 9 bases lay between the germline ends. Germline values: CDR1 SGHRS, CDR2 YFSETQ. The CDR3 loop reads CASSLGQTTTNEKLFF. DNA of the CDR3: TGCGCCAGCAGCTTGGGACAGACAACAACTAATGAAAAACTGTTTTTT.

J is TRBJ2-2 and V is TRBV2; 7 bases fit TRBD2. Germline V gene sequence: CDR1 SNHLY, CDR2 FYNNEI. Germline trimming cut 7 bases from V and 7 bases from J; bases unmatched to any gene: 12. The CDR3 has 15 residues. In DNA form, the CDR3 reads TGTGCCAGCACGTTTATAGCGGGCTTGGTCGGGGAGCTGTTTTTT. Its translation is CASTFIAGLVGELFF.

The chain has TRBV7-2 and TRBJ2-5; 11 nucleotides line up with TRBD2. The end of the DNA is better explained by TRBJ2-7, so the J call may be wrong. CDR3 size: 18 residues. Germline assignment: CDR1 SGHTA and CDR2 FQGNSA. CDR3: CASSLALAGGPLSVEQYF. Written as DNA, the CDR3 is TGTGCCAGCAGCTTAGCGTTAGCGGGAGGGCCTCTATCGGTCGAGCAGTACTTC.

The chain uses TRBV10-3 and TRBJ2-2; TRBD2 matches 8 bases. J lost 5 bases, V lost 6 bases, and 8 bases had no gene match. Per the germline V gene, CDR1 is ENHRY and CDR2 is SYGVKD. This CDR3 is built from 15 residues. The CDR3 reads CAISGGTRGTGELFF. CDR3 bases: TGTGCCATCAGCGGGGGGACTAGAGGGACCGGGGAGCTGTTTTTT.

The chain uses TRBV7-5 and TRBJ2-1; TRBD1 is taken as the D call from the table, unchecked against the DNA. TRBV7-5 is a pseudogene. This CDR3 contains 15 residues. CDR3 loop: CVRSHQDRGPDEQFF. For the CDR3, the DNA is TGTGTCAGAAGCCACCAGGACAGGGGGCCGGATGAGCAGTTCTTC.

This clone has a single count. The chain recombines TRBV7-8 with TRBJ2-1; the D is unclear. This CDR3 contains 12 residues. Trimming took 3 bases from V and 7 from J, leaving 7 bases between them. From germline, CDR1 is SGHVS and CDR2 FQNEAQ. CDR3 DNA sequence: TGTGCCAGCAGCTTTCCTAGAAATGAGCAGTTCTTC. Its protein product is CASSFPRNEQFF.

This chain joins TRBV25-1 and TRBJ2-1; maybe TRBD2 (7 bases). The CDR3 is made up of 18 amino acids. Germline-derived CDR1 and CDR2 are MGHDK and SYGVNS. V was clipped by 2 bases and J by 0 bases, with 17 bases between them. CDR3 bases: TGTGCCAGCAGTGAACGGGGGAGGGGGGGTGGCTCCTACAATGAGCAGTTCTTC. Its translation: CASSERGRGGGSYNEQFF.

As concerns this clone: A junction boundary mismatches the germline segment, possibly from a read error. This sequence joins TRBV10-3 and TRBJ2-1, with 7 bases lining up with TRBD2. Germline CDR1 and CDR2: ENHRY and SYGVKD. This CDR3 is 14 amino acids long. Here the CDR3 DNA reads TGTGCCACCCGAGGGGCGGGGGACCACAATGGGCAGTTCTTC. Protein product: CATRGAGDHNGQFF.

V and J are TRBV10-3 and TRBJ1-3; 10 bases are a match to TRBD1. The CDR3 has 15 amino acids. Germline V gene sequence: CDR1 ENHRY, CDR2 SYGVKD. The trim removed 8 bases at V and 13 bases at J, leaving 17 bases unmatched. CDR3 in amino acids: CAILETGTGVEGIYF. For the CDR3, the DNA is TGTGCCATCCTAGAAACCGGGACAGGGGTTGAAGGAATATATTTT.

The chain employs TRBV6-1 and TRBJ1-1; tentatively, D is TRBD1 (5 bases). This CDR3 has 13 amino acids. The ends were cut back, 2 bases at V and 6 bases at J, with 10 bases in the middle. Germline assignment: CDR1 MNHNS and CDR2 SASEGT. CDR3 residues: CASSERGDAEAFF. The CDR3 DNA reads as TGTGCCAGCAGTGAACGCGGGGACGCTGAAGCTTTCTTT.